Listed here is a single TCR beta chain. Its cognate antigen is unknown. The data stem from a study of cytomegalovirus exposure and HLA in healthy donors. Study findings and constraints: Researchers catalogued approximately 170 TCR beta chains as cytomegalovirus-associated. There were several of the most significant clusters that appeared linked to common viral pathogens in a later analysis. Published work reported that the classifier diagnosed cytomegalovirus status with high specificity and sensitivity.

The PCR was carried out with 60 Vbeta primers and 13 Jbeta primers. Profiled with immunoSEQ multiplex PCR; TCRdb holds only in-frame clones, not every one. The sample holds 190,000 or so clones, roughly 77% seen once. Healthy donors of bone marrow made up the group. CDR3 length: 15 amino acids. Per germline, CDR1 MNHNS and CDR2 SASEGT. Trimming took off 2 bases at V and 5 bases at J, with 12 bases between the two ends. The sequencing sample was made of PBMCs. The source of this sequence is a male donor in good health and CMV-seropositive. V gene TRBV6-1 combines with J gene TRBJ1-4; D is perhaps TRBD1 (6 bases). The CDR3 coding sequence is TGTGCCAGCAGTGAACCGCGGACAGTGAATGAAAAACTGTTTTTT. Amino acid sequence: CASSEPRTVNEKLFF.